The 24 T cell receptor beta chains presented below share a single source sample, sequenced in a study of T-cell reconstitution after alpha-beta-depleted transplantation in children. Unique molecular identifiers featured in how the TCRbeta library was prepared. Each CDR3 protein gets one entry after TCRdb re-called the PCR reads with MiXCR. The top ten clones hold roughly a tenth of a sample with hundreds of thousands of distinct CDR3 sequences, 9.9% of them seen once. The sequenced sample was PBMCs from the stem cell graft donor, obtained from the stem cell graft. Receptors were obtained from a human donor who donated a stem cell graft to a child with SCID.

J is TRBJ1-1 and V is TRBV7-8; 7 positions match TRBD1. CDR3 length: 14 residues. After removal of 7 bases from V and 1 base from J, the junction contained 6 bases not matched to a gene. CDR1 and CDR2 (germline): SGHVS, FQNEAQ. CDR3 in DNA: TGTGCCAGCAAAAAAAACAGGGGGAACACTGAAGCTTTCTTT. It yields the protein CASKKNRGNTEAFF.

With regard to this clonotype: The germline gene is not matched at one end of the junction; a read error may be the cause. The chain employs TRBV2 and TRBJ2-3; the match to TRBD2 covers 9 bases. The CDR3 covers 15 residues. Germline V CDR1 and CDR2: SNHLY, FYNNEI. The CDR3 DNA is TGTGCCAGCAGTCAAGCGGGGGGCCAGGCAGATACGCAGTATTTT. This translates into CASSQAGGQADTQYF.

The chain has TRBV28 and TRBJ1-1, with D possibly matching TRBD1 (5 bases). Germline CDR1 is MDHEN and CDR2 is SYDVKM. V lost 7 bases to trimming and J lost 4 bases, with 19 bases between them. The CDR3 consists of 15 residues. CDR3 bases: TGTGCCAGCACCCTCGGGGGGGTGCAGGGCACTGAAGCTTTCTTT. Protein product: CASTLGGVQGTEAFF. The full variable domain, in which reference TRBV28 and TRBJ1-1 provide the parts outside the CDR3, is DVKVTQSSRYLVKRTGEKVFLECVQDMDHENMFWYRQDPGLGLRLIYFSYDVKMKEKGDIPEGYSVSREKKERFSLILESASTNQTSMYLCASTLGGVQGTEAFFGQGTRLTVV.

This clonotype occurred a few times. The chain links TRBV12-3 or TRBV12-4 to TRBJ1-1, with a tentative D call TRBD1 (6 bases). The CDR3 consists of 17 residues. V lost 2 bases and J lost 3, with 19 bases in between. The CDR3 DNA follows: TGTGCCAGCAGTTTATGGGGGGCTTTTAGAGAGCACACTGAAGCTTTCTTT. Protein product: CASSLWGAFREHTEAFF.

V usage is TRBV7-3 and J usage is TRBJ2-1; 7 bases map to TRBD1. The germline CDR1 and CDR2 sequences are SGHTA and FQGTGA. The CDR3 runs 16 residues. The V gene end was trimmed by 5 bases and the J gene end by 2 bases; junction bases not matched to a gene: 9. CDR3 bases: TGTGCCAGCAGCCGGGACAGTTCCATCGCCTACAATGAGCAGTTCTTC. Translating gives CASSRDSSIAYNEQFF.

In this sample, this clonotype turned up many times. This chain uses TRBV10-3 with TRBJ1-4; a weak D match, TRBD1 (5 bases). The germline V and J ends were trimmed by 10 bases and 7 bases, with 16 bases remaining between them. Germline loops: CDR1 ENHRY, CDR2 SYGVKD. The CDR3 totals 13 residues. CDR3 bases: TGTGCCAGCCAGGGTTTGAAAGGTGAAAAACTGTTTTTT. Amino acid sequence: CASQGLKGEKLFF.

This clonotype was detected ten times or more. The chain combines TRBV20-1 with TRBJ1-5, with D possibly TRBD1 on 6 matching bases. With 4 bases removed from V and 0 bases from J, the gap between germline ends came to 7 bases. The CDR3 sequence is 13 residues long. Germline CDR1 DFQATT, CDR2 SNEGSKA (reference sequence). CDR3 DNA sequence: TGCAGTGCTACGGGACATAGCAATCAGCCCCAGCATTTT. Residues: CSATGHSNQPQHF.

This clonotype appeared a few times. The V and J genes are TRBV5-1 and TRBJ2-1, with 12 bases lining up with TRBD1. The germline gives CDR1 SGHRS, CDR2 YFSETQ. V lost 1 base, J lost 9 bases, and 2 bases stayed unmatched. The CDR3 spans 14 residues. CDR3 nucleotides: TGCGCCAGCAGCTTGTGGGACAGGGGGCGTGAGCAGTTCTTC. Its translation is CASSLWDRGREQFF.

This clonotype was seen a few times. The rearrangement joins TRBV5-6 to TRBJ2-3; possible D gene TRBD1, 6 bases. The V and J ends lost 1 base and 1 base respectively, with 10 bases between them. Germline-derived CDR1 and CDR2 are SGHDT and YYEEEE. This CDR3 region has 15 residues. Here the CDR3 reads CASSLTGTGTDTQYF. The CDR3 DNA reads TGTGCCAGCAGCTTGACAGGGACGGGCACAGATACGCAGTATTTT.

The chain has TRBV2 and TRBJ2-2, with D possibly matching TRBD1 (6 bases). V lost 6 bases and J 0 bases, leaving 20 bases between the germline ends. Germline V gives CDR1 SNHLY, CDR2 FYNNEI. This CDR3 spans 18 amino acids. CDR3: CASRGPLGGAANTGELFF. The DNA of the CDR3 is TGTGCCAGCAGGGGCCCACTAGGGGGTGCCGCGAACACCGGGGAGCTGTTTTTT.

This clonotype was recorded many times. The rearrangement uses TRBV3-1 and TRBJ2-7; D not certain. Per germline, CDR1 LGHDT and CDR2 YNNKEL (reference sequence). The CDR3 runs 13 residues. Trimming shortened V by 1 base and J by 5 bases, and 9 bases separated the two germline ends. The DNA of the CDR3 is TGTGCCAGCAGCCAAGTAGATGGGAACGAGCAGTACTTC. As protein: CASSQVDGNEQYF.

This clonotype was observed a handful of times. This sequence joins TRBV10-3 and TRBJ2-5; D unresolved. With 2 bases removed from V and 3 bases from J, the gap between germline ends came to 4 bases. Looked up from germline, CDR1 is ENHRY and CDR2 is SYGVKD. CDR3 size: 12 residues. CDR3 protein: CAISEPKETQYF. The CDR3 DNA is TGTGCCATCAGTGAGCCCAAAGAGACCCAGTACTTC.

In this sample, this clonotype turned up many times. The CDR3: CASSLGGRSGYTF. The CDR3 coding sequence is TGTGCCAGCAGTTTAGGGGGTCGAAGTGGCTACACCTTC. V gene TRBV12-3 or TRBV12-4 combines with J gene TRBJ1-2; D unclear. The CDR3 length is 13 residues. V dropped 1 base and J dropped 7 bases, with 10 bases sitting between them.

A few counts support this clonotype. The chain links TRBV7-3 to TRBJ2-7; D unclear. Germline V gives CDR1 SGHTA, CDR2 FQGTGA. The V gene lost 2 bases and the J gene lost 2 bases, with 10 bases spanning the gap. The CDR3 is 14 residues long. CDR3 sequence: CASSLYPGPYEQYF. The CDR3 nucleotides are TGTGCCAGCAGCTTATACCCAGGCCCCTACGAGCAGTACTTC.

This clonotype was observed a few times. The chain recombines TRBV12-3 or TRBV12-4 with TRBJ1-4, with 8 nucleotides matching TRBD1. The ends lost 3 bases at V and 1 base at J; junction bases unmatched: 10. The CDR3 has 18 residues. The CDR3: CASSFLVYDRGTNEKLFF. The CDR3 coding sequence is TGTGCCAGCAGTTTCTTGGTATACGACAGGGGAACTAATGAAAAACTGTTTTTT.

This clonotype was detected only a few times. The V and J genes are TRBV15 and TRBJ2-3; 7 bases are a match to TRBD2. CDR3 length equals 15 residues. V dropped 3 bases and J dropped 4; count of bases not matched to a gene: 7. Germline CDR1 is LNHNV and CDR2 is YYDKDF (reference sequence). CDR3 in DNA: TGTGCCACCAGCAGGGGGGGGACCGTCCCAGATACGCAGTATTTT. It yields the protein CATSRGGTVPDTQYF.

This sequence joins TRBV12-3 or TRBV12-4 and TRBJ2-6, with D possibly being TRBD2 (6 bases). V dropped 4 bases and J dropped 2 bases, with 9 bases sitting between them. The CDR3 runs 15 residues. CDR3 DNA: TGTGCCAGCAGTTCTGGCGGGGCTGGGGCCAACGTCCTGACTTTC. Translated: CASSSGGAGANVLTF.

This clonotype was seen a few times. The V and J genes are TRBV6-1 and TRBJ1-1; 8 nucleotides line up with TRBD1. The germline V gene has CDR1 MNHNS and CDR2 SASEGT. With V trimmed by 4 bases and J by 3 bases, 7 bases remained unmatched. CDR3 length: 15 residues. The CDR3 loop reads CASSGTGIDDTEAFF. Written as DNA, the CDR3 is TGTGCCAGCAGTGGGACAGGGATCGATGACACTGAAGCTTTCTTT.

This clonotype was seen more than once but under ten times. This chain joins TRBV12-3 or TRBV12-4 and TRBJ2-3, with D possibly matching TRBD2 (5 bases). This CDR3 has 13 residues. V was clipped by 6 bases and J by 7 bases, with 14 bases between them. The DNA of the CDR3 is TGTGCCAGCAGCCTGGACTCTCCTAATACGCAGTATTTT. It yields the protein CASSLDSPNTQYF.

The table lists this clonotype with many counts. This rearrangement joins TRBV12-3 or TRBV12-4 to TRBJ1-1; possible D gene TRBD1, 6 bases. The CDR3 covers 15 residues. Trimming left V 10 bases short and J 4 bases short, with 22 bases between. The CDR3 sequence: CATRPSGRGGTEAFF. CDR3 bases: TGTGCCACTAGGCCAAGCGGCAGGGGCGGCACTGAAGCTTTCTTT.

The gene calls are TRBV29-1 and TRBJ2-3; D unresolved. V lost 2 bases to trimming and J lost 7 bases, with 13 bases between them. From germline, CDR1 is SQVTM and CDR2 ANQGSEA. The CDR3 has 13 amino acids. The CDR3 DNA follows: TGCAGCGTTGAATATGATATTCTAAATACGCAGTATTTT. Protein: CSVEYDILNTQYF.

The V call is TRBV6-2 or TRBV6-3, the J call TRBJ1-3; D gene uncertain. This CDR3 is built from 13 residues. Per the germline V gene, CDR1 is MNHEY and CDR2 is SVGEGT. Trimming cost V 8 bases and J 2 bases, with 10 bases left between them. The CDR3 sequence: CASERDTGNTIYF. In nucleotides, the CDR3 is TGTGCCAGCGAGAGGGATACTGGAAACACCATATATTTT.

The table lists this clonotype with many counts. The chain has TRBV5-1 and TRBJ2-2, with 8 bases that match TRBD1. Germline V CDR1 and CDR2: SGHRS, YFSETQ. The V gene end was trimmed by 3 bases and the J gene end by 1 base; junction bases not matched to a gene: 2. This CDR3 has 15 amino acids. As DNA, the CDR3 is TGCGCCAGCAGCTCCGGACAGGGGAACACCGGGGAGCTGTTTTTT. Amino acid sequence: CASSSGQGNTGELFF.

A word on this clonotype: Just one base apart from a much larger clone, this may be a read error. This chain connects TRBV9 to TRBJ2-3; D might be TRBD2 (7 bases). The CDR3 has 16 residues. Germline CDR1 is SGDLS and CDR2 is YYNGEE. CDR3 sequence reads: CVSSVGGGVRTDTQYF. CDR3 bases: TGTGTCAGCAGCGTAGGAGGGGGGGTTCGCACAGATACGCAGTATTTT.